The clone carrying this T cell receptor (beta chain) was detected once. This entry is derived from a study of blood T cell repertoires in COVID-19. The CDR3 totals 12 residues. Per germline, CDR1 SGHKS and CDR2 YYEKEE (reference sequence). Trimming took 0 bases from V and 4 from J, leaving 5 bases between them. TCRdb's copy holds only in-frame clones and misses some; the assay was immunoSEQ multiplex PCR. This table has some 100,000 clones, about 89% appearing once. The sequencing sample was made of peripheral blood. The receptor's source is a human donor with acute or convalescent COVID-19. The donor label of this sample is uncertain. The chain is built from TRBV5-5 and TRBJ2-7; a possible D gene is TRBD1 (5 bases). This CDR3 is CASSLGQYEQYF. Here the CDR3 DNA reads TGTGCCAGCAGCTTGGGACAGTACGAGCAGTACTTC.